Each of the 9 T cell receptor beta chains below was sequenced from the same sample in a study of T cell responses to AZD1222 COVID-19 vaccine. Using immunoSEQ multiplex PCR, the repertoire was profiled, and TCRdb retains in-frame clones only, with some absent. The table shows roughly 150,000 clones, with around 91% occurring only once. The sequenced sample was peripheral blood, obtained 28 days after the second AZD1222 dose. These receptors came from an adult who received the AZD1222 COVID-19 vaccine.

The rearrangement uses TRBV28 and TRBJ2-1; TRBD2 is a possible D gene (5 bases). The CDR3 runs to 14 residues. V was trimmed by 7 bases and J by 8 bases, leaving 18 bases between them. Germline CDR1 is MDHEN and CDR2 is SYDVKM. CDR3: CASTPGGSSHEQFF. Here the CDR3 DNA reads TGTGCCAGCACCCCCGGAGGTTCGAGCCATGAGCAGTTCTTC.

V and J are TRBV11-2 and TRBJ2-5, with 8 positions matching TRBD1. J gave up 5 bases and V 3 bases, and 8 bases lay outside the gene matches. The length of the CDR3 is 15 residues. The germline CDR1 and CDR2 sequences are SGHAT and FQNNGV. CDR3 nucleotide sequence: TGTGCCAGCAGCTTTGTTCAGGGGGCGGGTGAGACCCAGTACTTC. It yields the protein CASSFVQGAGETQYF.

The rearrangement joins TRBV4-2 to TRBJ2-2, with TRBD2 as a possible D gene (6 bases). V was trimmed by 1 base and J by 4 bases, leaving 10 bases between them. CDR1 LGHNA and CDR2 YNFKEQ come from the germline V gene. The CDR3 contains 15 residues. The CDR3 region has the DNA TGTGCCAGCAGCCAAGGCGGGGTGGGCACCGGGGAGCTGTTTTTT. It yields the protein CASSQGGVGTGELFF.

CDR3 nucleotide sequence: TGTGCCAGCACAACCCTCGGGGGTATCTACGAGCAGTACTTC. Its protein product is CASTTLGGIYEQYF. The chain combines TRBV28 with TRBJ2-7; TRBD2 is a possible D gene (6 bases). CDR1 is MDHEN, CDR2 SYDVKM, per germline. V was pared by 7 bases and J by 3 bases, with 16 bases between. The CDR3 loop spans 14 amino acids.

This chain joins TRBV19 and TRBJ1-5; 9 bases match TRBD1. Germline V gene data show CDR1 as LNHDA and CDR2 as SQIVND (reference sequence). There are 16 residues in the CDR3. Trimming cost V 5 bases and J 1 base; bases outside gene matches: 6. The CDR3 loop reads CASSPRQGVSNQPQHF. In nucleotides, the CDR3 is TGTGCCAGTAGTCCTCGACAGGGGGTGAGCAATCAGCCCCAGCATTTT.

The CDR3 spells CASSPPGGGNYGYTF. The CDR3 nucleotides read TGTGCCAGCAGCCCTCCGGGAGGAGGGAACTATGGCTACACCTTC. This chain connects TRBV13 to TRBJ1-2; D gene ambiguous. The germline gives CDR1 PRHDT, CDR2 FYEKMQ (reference sequence). This CDR3 region has 15 residues. Trimming left V 5 bases short and J 2 bases short, with 15 bases between.

CDR3 sequence reads: CASTPLAGGVYGYTF. The CDR3 DNA follows: TGTGCCAGTACCCCCCTAGCAGGGGGAGTCTATGGCTACACCTTC. V and J are TRBV19 and TRBJ1-2, with 7 bases that match TRBD1. The ends lost 7 bases at V and 4 bases at J; junction bases unmatched: 12. CDR1 and CDR2 from the germline V gene are LNHDA and SQIVND (reference sequence). The CDR3 has 15 residues.

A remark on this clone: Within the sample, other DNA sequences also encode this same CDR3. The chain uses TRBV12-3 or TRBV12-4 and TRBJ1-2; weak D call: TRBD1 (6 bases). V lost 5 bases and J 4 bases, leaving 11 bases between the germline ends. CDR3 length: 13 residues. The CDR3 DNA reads TGTGCCAGCAGTCCCGACAGGACCTATGGCTACACCTTC. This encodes CASSPDRTYGYTF.

CDR3 residues: CASSISQGYNEQFF. CDR3 nucleotide sequence: TGTGCCAGCAGCATAAGCCAGGGCTACAATGAGCAGTTCTTC. J is TRBJ2-1 and V is TRBV7-9, with D possibly TRBD1 on 5 matching bases. V was clipped by 5 bases and J by 3 bases, with 11 bases between them. This CDR3 contains 14 residues. The V gene's germline CDR1 is SEHNR and CDR2 FQNEAQ (reference sequence).